This T cell receptor beta chain originates from a study of blood T cell repertoires in COVID-19. Overall study: Specimens from acute and convalescent COVID-19 originated in the United States, Italy and Spain. T cells, B-cell-depleted T cells, or PBMCs provided the cDNA or gDNA that served as material.

Authors' methods: The authors estimated nucleated cell counts from reference gene primer amplification. Profiled with immunoSEQ multiplex PCR; TCRdb holds only in-frame clones, not every one. The V and J calls and the clone size are those of that table, but D and trimming were determined from the DNA. The top ten hold around 1.8% of the sample, which has around 260,000 clones, 65% to 90% seen once. The ends lost 0 bases at V and 2 bases at J; junction bases unmatched: 6. The CDR3 runs to 16 residues. Germline values: CDR1 SGDLS, CDR2 YYNGEE. In this sample, this clone turned up once. The sequence was collected from a man aged 25-45 years with active or convalescent COVID-19. What was sequenced was peripheral blood. The rearrangement uses TRBV9 and TRBJ2-7; 9 bases agree with TRBD2. The CDR3, as DNA: TGTGCCAGCAGCGTAGGGGCCAGCGGGGGGACCTACGAGCAGTACTTC. This codes for CASSVGASGGTYEQYF. The full variable domain, completed using reference TRBV9 and TRBJ2-7, is DSGVTQTPKHLITATGQRVTLRCSPRSGDLSVYWYQQSLDQGLQFLIQYYNGEERAKGNILERFSAQQFPDLHSELNLSSLELGDSALYFCASSVGASGGTYEQYFGPGTRLTVT.